This TCR beta chain stems from a study of beta chain features in type 1 diabetes. Findings and caveats of the study: Among all four CD4+ subsets, Type 1 diabetes patients had TCRB CDR3s that were moderately but significantly shorter. Fewer junction insertions and more nucleotide deletions appeared in type 1 diabetes patients.

Comments on this clone: The target antigen is unknown.

The authors sorted CD4+ naive, central memory, regulatory and stem cell-like memory cells via CD45RO/CCR7/CD25/CD127/CD95/CD27. Of the isolated RNA, all was reverse transcribed, and so the sequenced material was expressed TCRB transcripts. Assay: immunoSEQ multiplex PCR; the TCRdb copy retains only in-frame clones and omits some. The sample carries about 330,000 clones, about 10% recorded once. With 3 bases removed from V and 2 bases from J, the gap between germline ends came to 7 bases. The length of the CDR3 is 13 residues. Per the germline V gene, CDR1 is SGHTA and CDR2 is FQGNSA. The sequencing input was naive CD4+ T cells from blood. The chain carries TRBV7-2 and TRBJ2-5, with D maybe TRBD1 (5 bases). The clonotype comes from a woman younger than 45 in good health. The CDR3 DNA reads TGTGCCAGCAGCTTTAACAGGCAAGAGACCCAGTACTTC. It yields the protein CASSFNRQETQYF.